Presented here are 4 T cell receptor beta chains from one specimen sequenced in a study of OX40 agonist ivuxolimab in advanced cancers. Clones were read by immunoSEQ multiplex PCR, and TCRdb kept only the in-frame ones, dropping some. The table lists around 80,000 clones, roughly 90% of them singletons, with approximately 0.19% in the top ten. The input for sequencing was CD4+ or CD8+ T cells sorted from blood, taken in a trial of the OX40 agonist ivuxolimab. The receptor source for this set is an adult with an advanced solid tumor such as melanoma, head and neck, liver or kidney cancer.

CDR3 region: CASSNAFCGENSNQPQHF. CDR3 sequence (DNA): TGTGCCAGCAGCAACGCCTTTTGCGGGGAGAATAGCAATCAGCCCCAGCATTTT. V and J are TRBV21-1 and TRBJ1-5. TRBV21-1 is a listed pseudogene. The length of the CDR3 is 18 residues.

V usage is TRBV30 and J usage is TRBJ1-3; the D is unclear. With 0 bases removed from V and 9 bases from J, the gap between germline ends came to 21 bases. Germline V gives CDR1 GTSNPN, CDR2 SVGIG (reference sequence). The CDR3 consists of 16 residues. The CDR3 nucleotides read TGTGCCTGGAGTGTAAGACCGGTTTCACGGTTGGGCACCATATATTTT. Amino acid sequence: CAWSVRPVSRLGTIYF.

V and J are TRBV14 and TRBJ2-6, with unresolved D. The CDR3 spans 16 residues. From germline, CDR1 is SGHDN and CDR2 FVKESK. V was cut by 1 base and J by 4 bases, with 11 bases left in between. CDR3 sequence reads: CASSQVGFTGANVLTF. Here the CDR3 DNA reads TGTGCCAGCAGCCAAGTTGGGTTCACGGGGGCCAACGTCCTGACTTTC.

The V gene is TRBV7-8, the J gene TRBJ2-7; 9 bases align to TRBD1. The CDR3 loop spans 14 amino acids. J gave up 3 bases and V 5 bases, and 5 bases lay outside the gene matches. The V gene's germline CDR1 is SGHVS and CDR2 FQNEAQ. The CDR3 coding sequence is TGTGCCAGCAGCAAAACAGGGGGCGGCTACGAGCAGTACTTC. This gives the protein CASSKTGGGYEQYF.